This T cell receptor beta chain emerged from a study of cytomegalovirus exposure and HLA in healthy donors (dated by TCRdb to 2015 to 2018). Regarding the complete study: According to an earlier analysis of a few hundred of the donors, about 180 million T cells yielded some 110 million unique TCR beta sequences and about 280 Gb of sequence data. An early release covering roughly 640 HLA-typed donors comprised about 320 gigabases of sequencing data and approximately 85 million unique TCR sequences. The genetic ancestry cluster associated with self-reported Caucasian donors included around 76% of the roughly 400 genotyped donors. The aim of the study was to test whether cataloging public T cell receptors could identify signatures of past pathogen exposure. The study profiled the T cell repertoires of 550 to 700 subjects by immunosequencing and related them to cytomegalovirus serostatus. In addition to the first cohort of 666 subjects, a separate validation cohort of over 90 different subjects was used. High-throughput TCR immunosequencing, statistical association of individual TCRs with disease status, and machine learning were combined to predict cytomegalovirus infection status. To study patterns of TCR occurrence, a later analysis re-analyzed previously published TCR beta repertoires from around 700 donors and added high-resolution HLA genotyping. Rather than drawing on any new phenotypic data, the later analysis identified candidate immune exposures from TCR beta sequences and the way those sequences occurred across donors. In an earlier analysis of more than 550 of the donors, high-throughput TCR beta sequencing was used to judge whether each TCR beta V gene segment behaved as functional or pseudogenic. Donor age, sex, ethnicity and CMV serostatus were collected together with the repertoire data. A later genetic analysis took genome-wide SNP genotypes for 398 of the 666 donors and used that subset as a discovery cohort. Every discovery cohort repertoire had been produced on one sequencing platform. Both class I and class II loci were covered by HLA typing, at four-digit resolution. Typing coverage varied by locus: roughly 620-630 donors for A, B, C, DRB1 and DQB1; roughly 500 for DQA1; some 610 for DPA1; fewer than 480 for DPB1. About five DR-DQ haplotypes were handled as single units for association and clustering, since linkage in the cohort was strong. Among some 410 genotyped donors of the cohort, an average of 235,054 unique TCR beta nucleotide sequences were sequenced per donor, about a sixth of them non-productive. Here is what the overall study found, with its caveats: An earlier analysis of some 560 of the donors showed that most TCR beta V segments appeared in productive rearrangements either about 87% or about 30% of the time, which broadly matched IMGT annotations. While some public TCRs were present in many individuals, most TCR sequences turned up only very rarely across donors. The earlier analysis of fewer than 750 of the donors excluded fewer than 20 rarely observed V segments, including chromosome 9 orphons, because counts were too low. Assigning TCR associations to individual alleles was difficult when HLA alleles, especially DR and DQ, strongly co-occurred. In a later analysis, some 18,000 TCR beta sequences were associated with specific HLA alleles at a false discovery rate of 0.05. In a later analysis, TCR association rates were found to vary across HLA loci, with the most associated TCRs seen for DRB1 alleles and the fewest for HLA-C alleles. The authors suggested that the approach could potentially be generalized to other disease states and immunological phenotypes. A later genetic analysis associated a missense DCLRE1C variant with V-gene and J-gene trimming of TCR beta chains, and an independent cohort replicated the association. In both the original and validation cohorts, the classifier was reported to diagnose cytomegalovirus status with high specificity and sensitivity. In a later analysis, most CMV-associated TCR beta chains were found to appear HLA-restricted, with HLA associations seemingly driven largely by CMV exposure. CMV serostatus was the only immune exposure information available for the cohort. Because some donors lacked HLA typing at each locus, the association tests relied only on the typed subset. A further reported finding was that TCR beta sequences accurately predicted the HLA-A and HLA-B alleles for most subjects in the first cohort. Sequencing depth was assumed to be roughly uniform across donors in the presence/absence analyses, though that assumption may not hold. In vitro tests confirmed that three of the cytomegalovirus-associated TCR beta chains recognize cytomegalovirus antigens. In a later analysis, HLA-associated TCR beta chains showed more clonal expansion and lower generation probabilities than non-associated chains that were equally common. Correlated functional status among segregating V segments might reflect linkage disequilibrium, but an unknown experimental factor could not be ruled out. This cohort had only TCR beta chains sequenced, and the lack of alpha or paired-chain data limited which features could be detected. Some IMGT-functional V segments, including TRBV6-2 and TRBV6-3, could not be told apart with the 87-base-pair reads, so those segments were excluded. The study listed around 160 TCR beta chains as associated with cytomegalovirus. A later analysis reported that several top co-occurrence clusters appeared linked to parvovirus B19, influenza, CMV and Epstein-Barr virus. In a later genetic analysis, fewer N-insertions in productive TCRs were reported among donors in an Asian-associated ancestry cluster than the roughly 640-donor mean. A cluster of highly shared sequence variants was judged likely to be a technical artifact of the sequencing pipeline.

The cohort comprised fewer than 750 healthy bone marrow donors. All cohort members were sampled while nominally healthy, although unrecorded immune exposures were likely present. The donor tested CMV seronegative, placing the donor among the 350 or so seronegative members of the cohort. Each donor provided a peripheral blood sample, and peripheral blood mononuclear cells were used for TCR beta sequencing. Genomic DNA was extracted from the blood cell samples with the Qiagen DNeasy Blood Extraction Kit. Note on this clone: Which antigen it targets is not known. Base qualities are missing; no much larger clone stands one base away.

From a lookup of the germline V gene, CDR1 and CDR2 are ENHRY and SYGVKD. The junction carries 23 bases between V and J, which are trimmed by 3 bases and 3 bases respectively. Its CDR3 holds 18 amino acids, cysteine through phenylalanine. Only the CDR3 DNA is retained, 54 bases long and in frame from the first base. The library was made by the immunoSEQ multiplex PCR assay. The multiplex PCR relied on a mix of 60 forward primers for TCR Vbeta segments and 13 reverse primers for TCR Jbeta segments. Amplification of the CDR3 region of rearranged TCR beta genes was performed with a multiplex PCR assay on genomic DNA. On the Illumina HiSeq System, the amplified TCR beta libraries were sequenced as 87-base-pair reads. The published analysis was carried out like this. A later analysis counted some 80 million unique TCR beta chains across the 666 repertoires, and some 11 million of these chains were shared by at least two donors. A nearest-neighbor algorithm error-corrected the raw reads and collapsed the reads into unique sequences, merging closely related sequences to remove PCR and sequencing errors. Alignment of CDR3 sequences to IMGT reference sequences was used to assign V, D and J gene segments. Each retained sequence needed at least a six-nucleotide match to both a V gene segment and a J gene segment. A rearrangement was called productive if the CDR3 had no stop codons and remained in frame with V and J, and every other rearrangement was called non-productive. Following IMGT convention, CDR3 was defined as the stretch from the second conserved V-encoded cysteine up to the conserved J-encoded phenylalanine. The earlier analysis of 500 to 750 of the donors excluded any sequence lacking an unambiguous match to a single V gene segment. An earlier analysis of approximately 590 of the donors classified V segments as functional when productive rearrangements were above 56.7% and as segregating when the standard deviation between donors was above 5%. A statistical classification framework was developed to diagnose cytomegalovirus status using the catalog of TCR beta chain sequences. A later analysis assigned V and J genes by comparing TCR nucleotide sequences with IMGT/GENE-DB human TR gene sequences. Using the TCRdist pipeline, a later analysis assigned CDR3 sequences along with most-parsimonious VDJ recombination scenarios. In a later analysis, every TCR beta chain was defined by the combination of its CDR3 amino acid sequence and its V-gene family, and reads without a unique V-gene family were dropped. As a way to deal with suspected cross-contamination and a sequencing artifact, a later analysis dropped over 550 nucleotide sequences that were highly shared and had low generation probability. A later analysis calculated a clonal expansion index for each public chain from normalized within-repertoire ranks of inferred template counts. A later analysis computed generation probabilities with a VDJ recombination model fitted to out-of-frame rearrangements, and checked the results against IGoR. In a later analysis, TCR-TCR, TCR-HLA and TCR-CMV co-occurrence was scored with hypergeometric tests, and a repertoire-size bias correction was applied to TCR pairs. A later analysis estimated false discovery rates by permuting HLA or CMV assignments 20 times. In a later analysis, co-occurring TCRs were grouped with DBSCAN, and TCRdist sequence similarity was added when clustering was performed within HLA-allele-positive subsets. Co-occurrence clustering excluded repertoires with fewer than 30,000 or more than 120,000 public chains, plus five with anomalous nucleotide sharing. The source is immuneACCESS, and TCRdb retained only in-frame sequences with V and J called. Part of the clones is not carried over; for the studies checked, unresolved V genes explain less than half of this, and the remainder is unexplained. V and J calls and clone size are those listed in that table; D and trimming were worked out from the DNA. The sample contains a few hundred thousand clones, 92% of them found a single time. The ten largest account for about 1.7% of the sample.

The sample comprised PBMCs. This clonotype originated in a girl aged 2 to 10 in good health and CMV-seronegative. The V and J genes are TRBV10-3 and TRBJ1-2, with a weak D call of TRBD1 (5 bases match). The DNA is TGTGCCATCAGTGAAAAAGCGAGAAGGGAAATAGGGGACTATGGCTACACCTTC. Its coded protein is CAISEKARREIGDYGYTF.